The next 26 T cell receptor beta chains were all read from a single sample in a study of vaccination effects on CD4 cells after COVID-19. Viral peptide pool expansion of antigen-specific CD4+ T cells preceded sequencing in the ViraFEST assay. Culture lasted roughly 9 days before CD4+ T cell isolation. All participants had two doses of either the BNT162b2 or mRNA-1273 vaccine. Sequenced by immunoSEQ multiplex PCR; TCRdb stores in-frame clones only, minus some. The data hold approximately 70,000 clones, with 76% observed a single time. These receptors have no known antigen. This material consisted of CD4+ T cells from PBMCs cultured with HCoV-OC43 spike peptides, taken after COVID-19 vaccination. Regarding subset: HCoV-OC43 spike overlapping peptide pool stimulation. The receptors were sampled from a human donor who received a COVID-19 vaccine.

The chain has TRBV7-3 and TRBJ2-3; D might be TRBD1 or TRBD2, each matching 5 bases. V dropped 0 bases and J dropped 4 bases, with 17 bases sitting between them. The CDR3 covers 17 residues. Germline V gene sequence: CDR1 SGHTA, CDR2 FQGTGA. The CDR3 region has the DNA TGTGCCAGCAGCTTAACGGGACCGGGAAGGGGACCAGATACGCAGTATTTT. Its translation is CASSLTGPGRGPDTQYF.

The chain carries TRBV6-5 and TRBJ1-2; 9 positions match TRBD1. The CDR3 has 13 amino acids. Trimming at V came to 5 bases and at J to 6 bases, leaving 4 bases not matched to a gene. Germline V gene lookup returns CDR1 MNHEY and CDR2 SVGAGI. In DNA form, the CDR3 reads TGTGCCAGCAGTCCCGACAGGGGGAATGGCTACACCTTC. It codes for CASSPDRGNGYTF.

In this sample, this clone turned up a few times. The chain is built from TRBV10-1 and TRBJ2-2; a possible D gene is TRBD2 (6 bases). The V end lost 4 bases, the J end lost 0 bases, and 6 bases lay between the germline ends. Germline V CDR1 and CDR2: WNHNN, SYGVQD (reference sequence). This CDR3 has 14 amino acids. The CDR3 loop reads CASSGGANTGELFF. The CDR3 DNA reads as TGCGCCAGCAGTGGGGGGGCGAACACCGGGGAGCTGTTTTTT.

This chain connects TRBV2 to TRBJ2-7; 9 bases are shared with TRBD1. CDR1 is SNHLY, CDR2 FYNNEI, per germline. The CDR3 spans 14 residues. The V and J ends lost 7 bases and 1 base, in that order; junction bases with no gene match: 5. The DNA for the CDR3 is TGTGCCAGCAACAGGGGGCTAAAGTCCTACGAGCAGTACGTC. Translated: CASNRGLKSYEQYV.

This clone occurred once. The V and J genes are TRBV7-9 and TRBJ2-5; 13 nucleotides align to TRBD2. The trim removed 4 bases at V and 6 bases at J, leaving 8 bases unmatched. The germline V gene encodes CDR1 SEHNR and CDR2 FQNEAQ (reference sequence). The CDR3 is 16 residues long. The CDR3 sequence: CASSSTGTSGMKTQYF. The CDR3 DNA is TGTGCCAGCAGCTCGACCGGGACTAGCGGGATGAAGACCCAGTACTTC.

This clone has a single count. This chain's CDR3 is CASSLRGTGELFF. CDR3 nucleotides: TGTGCCAGCAGTTTGCGGGGGACCGGGGAGCTGTTTTTT. The gene calls are TRBV27 and TRBJ2-2; TRBD2 aligns across 7 bases. The germline V gene encodes CDR1 MNHEY and CDR2 SMNVEV (reference sequence). This CDR3 is built from 13 residues. V gave up 3 bases and J gave up 5 bases; unmatched junction bases: 0.

The V call is TRBV9, the J call TRBJ2-5; 11 bases align to TRBD2. CDR3 length equals 17 residues. CDR1 SGDLS and CDR2 YYNGEE come from the germline V gene. V shed 0 bases, J shed 4 bases, and the junction held 8 bases outside the gene matches. DNA for the CDR3: TGTGCCAGCAGCGTAGGAGATAGCGGGGGGGCAGGAGAGACCCAGTACTTC. This gives the protein CASSVGDSGGAGETQYF.

This clone appeared a single time. The rearrangement links TRBV2 to TRBJ1-4, with D maybe TRBD1 (6 bases). Looked up from germline, CDR1 is SNHLY and CDR2 is FYNNEI. V shed 6 bases and J shed 8 bases, with 16 bases lying between them. The CDR3 is 14 residues long. DNA for the CDR3: TGTGCCAGCAGCGTTCAGGGGCTTTGGGAAAAACTGTTTTTT. Its protein product is CASSVQGLWEKLFF.

This clone appeared a few times. This chain uses TRBV6-5 with TRBJ1-5; no clear D. Germline CDR1 and CDR2: MNHEY and SVGAGI. The CDR3 sequence is 11 residues long. Trimming removed 4 bases from V and 6 bases from J, with 4 bases in between. CDR3 region: CASSSGQPQHF. In DNA, the CDR3 is TGTGCCAGCAGTTCGGGTCAGCCCCAGCATTTT.

This rearrangement joins TRBV7-8 to TRBJ2-4, with D perhaps TRBD2 (5 bases). CDR3 length: 14 amino acids. The V end lost 5 bases, the J end lost 15 bases, and 23 bases lay between the germline ends. The germline V gene has CDR1 SGHVS and CDR2 FQNEAQ. This CDR3 is CASSLRYIGEFVYF. The CDR3 DNA is TGTGCCAGCAGCCTTAGATATATCGGGGAATTTGTGTACTTC.

The rearrangement joins TRBV18 to TRBJ2-1; 15 bases map to TRBD2. The CDR3 extends over 18 amino acids. V lost 1 base, J lost 7 bases, and 8 bases stayed unmatched. Germline CDR1 reads KGHSH; CDR2 reads LQKENI. In DNA form, the CDR3 reads TGTGCCAGCTCACCACTGGTCGGACTAGCGGGGGGGCTAAATGAGCAGTTCTTC. Translation: CASSPLVGLAGGLNEQFF.

The chain couples TRBV10-3 to TRBJ1-5; weak D call: TRBD1 (5 bases). V was trimmed by 10 bases and J by 4 bases, leaving 11 bases between them. Looked up from germline, CDR1 is ENHRY and CDR2 is SYGVKD. There are 12 residues in the CDR3. CDR3 sequence: CATGTANQPQHF. As DNA, the CDR3 is TGTGCCACTGGGACGGCTAATCAGCCCCAGCATTTT.

The rearrangement joins TRBV14 to TRBJ1-2, with TRBD1 as a possible D gene (5 bases). The CDR3 totals 14 residues. Trimming shortened V by 4 bases and J by 4 bases, and 13 bases separated the two germline ends. Germline V CDR1 and CDR2: SGHDN, FVKESK. The CDR3 DNA reads as TGTGCCAGCAGCCCCGGGGGGAGTGGCTATGGCTACACCTTC. Translation gives CASSPGGSGYGYTF.

V is TRBV5-1 and J is TRBJ1-4, with D maybe TRBD1 (5 bases). CDR1 SGHRS and CDR2 YFSETQ come from the germline V gene. This CDR3 spans 13 amino acids. V was shortened by 2 bases and J by 8 bases, with 10 bases between the two germline ends. The CDR3 DNA is TGCGCCAGCAGCTTTCAGGGTCAAGAAAAACTGTTTTTT. This translates into CASSFQGQEKLFF.

The chain has TRBV10-3 and TRBJ1-1, with TRBD1 identical over 8 bases. Germline V gene sequence: CDR1 ENHRY, CDR2 SYGVKD. The CDR3 loop spans 14 amino acids. The V gene end was trimmed by 8 bases and the J gene end by 1 base; junction bases not matched to a gene: 6. The CDR3 is CAIGAGTGNTEAFF. The CDR3 nucleotides are TGTGCCATCGGGGCTGGGACAGGGAACACTGAAGCTTTCTTT.

The chain combines TRBV7-8 with TRBJ1-1; D not resolved. Germline assignment: CDR1 SGHVS and CDR2 FQNEAQ. This CDR3 has 14 amino acids. Trimming left V 6 bases short and J 0 bases short, with 11 bases between. CDR3 loop: CASRMDALNTEAFF. Written as DNA, the CDR3 is TGTGCCAGCAGGATGGACGCATTGAACACTGAAGCTTTCTTT.

The J gene is TRBJ2-3, the V gene TRBV18; 11 bases agree with TRBD2. CDR1 is KGHSH, CDR2 LQKENI, per germline. This CDR3 is 15 amino acids long. Unmatched junction bases numbered 6, after V lost 6 bases and J lost 4 bases. The CDR3 loop is CASSRLAGGSDTQYF. CDR3 nucleotide sequence: TGTGCCAGCTCCCGGCTAGCGGGGGGATCAGATACGCAGTATTTT.

J is TRBJ2-5 and V is TRBV4-1; D is perhaps TRBD1 (5 bases). V gave up 3 bases and J gave up 6 bases, with 14 bases separating them. The CDR3 sequence is 14 residues long. Germline loops: CDR1 MGHRA, CDR2 YSYEKL. The CDR3 DNA sequence: TGCGCCAGCAGCCAGGCAGGGTATTCGAAGACCCAGTACTTC. Its protein is CASSQAGYSKTQYF.

The rearrangement links TRBV11-2 to TRBJ1-2; 9 bases map to TRBD1. Germline V gene data show CDR1 as SGHAT and CDR2 as FQNNGV. V lost 3 bases to trimming and J lost 8 bases; unmatched junction nucleotides: 13. This CDR3 region has 16 residues. The CDR3 spells CASSFGTGRRLGGYTF. The CDR3 DNA follows: TGTGCCAGCAGCTTTGGGACAGGGAGACGGTTGGGGGGCTACACCTTC.

The chain has TRBV2 and TRBJ2-1; TRBD1 aligns across 9 bases. Germline values: CDR1 SNHLY, CDR2 FYNNEI. CDR3 length equals 16 residues. V was pared by 6 bases and J by 8 bases, with 14 bases of the junction left unmatched. This CDR3 is CASSAGQGRDRDEQFF. In DNA, the CDR3 is TGTGCCAGCAGCGCTGGACAGGGGAGAGATAGGGATGAGCAGTTCTTC.

A few counts support this clone. The chain recombines TRBV7-2 with TRBJ2-5; the match to TRBD1 covers 10 bases. The CDR3 extends over 14 amino acids. V dropped 5 bases and J dropped 4; count of bases not matched to a gene: 4. The germline CDR1 and CDR2 sequences are SGHTA and FQGNSA. The CDR3 DNA sequence: TGTGCCAGCAGCCTAAGGACAGGGGGAGAGACCCAGTACTTC. It specifies CASSLRTGGETQYF.

This clone has more than one count but fewer than ten. The chain recombines TRBV4-1 with TRBJ2-5; TRBD2 aligns across 12 bases. Per the germline V gene, CDR1 is MGHRA and CDR2 is YSYEKL. V was pared by 3 bases and J by 5 bases, with 7 bases of the junction left unmatched. The CDR3 length is 16 residues. Written as DNA, the CDR3 is TGCGCCAGCAGCCACTCCGGGACTAGCGGGTCGGAGACCCAGTACTTC. Protein sequence: CASSHSGTSGSETQYF.

The chain recombines TRBV7-8 with TRBJ2-2; TRBD1 matches 8 bases. Germline V gene data show CDR1 as SGHVS and CDR2 as FQNEAQ. V was pared by 0 bases and J by 1 base, with 1 base of the junction left unmatched. This CDR3 is built from 16 residues. The CDR3 loop reads CASSLAGTGNTGELFF. As DNA, the CDR3 is TGTGCCAGCAGCTTAGCGGGGACAGGGAACACCGGGGAGCTGTTTTTT.

The chain employs TRBV5-1 and TRBJ2-2; possible D gene TRBD2, 6 bases. The V end was cut by 3 bases, the J end by 5 bases, with 17 bases between. CDR1 is SGHRS and CDR2 is YFSETQ in the germline V gene. The CDR3 totals 16 residues. CDR3 sequence reads: CASSYIAGAGTGELFF. The CDR3 DNA follows: TGCGCCAGCAGCTACATCGCGGGCGCGGGGACCGGGGAGCTGTTTTTT.

V usage is TRBV3-1 (or the pseudogene TRBV3-2) and J usage is TRBJ2-5; no reliable D call. The germline gives CDR1 LGHDT, CDR2 YNNKEL (reference sequence). The CDR3 is 15 amino acids. The germline V and J ends were trimmed by 3 bases and 3 bases, with 14 bases remaining between them. CDR3 residues: CASSHPGLSKETQYF. CDR3 in DNA: TGTGCCAGCAGCCACCCGGGCCTAAGCAAAGAGACCCAGTACTTC.

J is TRBJ1-1 and V is TRBV6-6, with D possibly matching TRBD1 (6 bases). CDR3 length: 14 residues. Germline values: CDR1 MNHNY, CDR2 SVGAGI (reference sequence). The ends were cut back, 5 bases at V and 1 base at J, with 11 bases in the middle. The CDR3 coding sequence is TGTGCCAGCAGTCTCGGACAGCCGAACACTGAAGCTTTCTTT. Translated: CASSLGQPNTEAFF.